This T cell receptor (beta chain) was captured in a study of human T cells and chemical hapten exposure. Whole-study results and caveats: After DPC sensitization, TCRs above 1 in 1000 frequency showed no change.

In germline, CDR1 is MDHEN, CDR2 SYDVKM. This CDR3 contains 12 residues. V gave up 10 bases and J gave up 3 bases, with 12 bases separating them. This clonotype has only a few counts. Antigen specificity is unknown. MiXCR was run by TCRdb on the RACE reads, yielding one entry per CDR3 protein. In the table there are more than 300,000 distinct CDR3 sequences, less than 6.5% of which are singletons. Time point in this sample: pre-sensitization, week 0. Documented treatment: therapeutic diphenylcyclopropenone sensitization with weekly scalp DPC. The sequence was obtained from a woman aged 50 to 65 with alopecia areata. Some clones in this sample may be carry-over from other donors' samples. The rearrangement uses TRBV28 and TRBJ1-1; D might be TRBD1 (5 bases). This sample comprised whole blood, obtained in connection with sensitization to the hapten diphenylcyclopropenone (DPC). The CDR3 DNA follows: TGTGCCACCTGTTGGGGGGACACTGAAGCTTTCTTT. Protein product: CATCWGDTEAFF. The full variable domain, rest sourced from reference TRBV28 and TRBJ1-1, is DVKVTQSSRYLVKRTGEKVFLECVQDMDHENMFWYRQDPGLGLRLIYFSYDVKMKEKGDIPEGYSVSREKKERFSLILESASTNQTSMYLCATCWGDTEAFFGQGTRLTVV.